This T cell receptor (beta chain) was profiled in a study of cytomegalovirus exposure and HLA in healthy donors. With regard to this clone: What it recognizes is unknown.

Overall study findings and caveats: It was found in a later analysis that first-cohort TCR clusters tended to co-occur in the 120 validation repertoires.

Germline V gene data show CDR1 as WSHSY and CDR2 as SAAADI. The CDR3 sequence is 14 residues long. The V end was cut by 0 bases, the J end by 6 bases, with 8 bases between. TCRdb keeps only in-frame clones here, not all; method: immunoSEQ multiplex PCR. Here the sample spans approximately 270,000 clones, nearly 90% being singletons. The receptor was isolated from a woman aged 18-35 years in good health and CMV-seronegative. Sequenced material: PBMCs. This chain connects TRBV10-2 to TRBJ1-4; D gene unclear. The CDR3 nucleotides are TGCGCCAGCAGTGAGTCGGGAGTCCATGAAAAACTGTTTTTT. Residues: CASSESGVHEKLFF.